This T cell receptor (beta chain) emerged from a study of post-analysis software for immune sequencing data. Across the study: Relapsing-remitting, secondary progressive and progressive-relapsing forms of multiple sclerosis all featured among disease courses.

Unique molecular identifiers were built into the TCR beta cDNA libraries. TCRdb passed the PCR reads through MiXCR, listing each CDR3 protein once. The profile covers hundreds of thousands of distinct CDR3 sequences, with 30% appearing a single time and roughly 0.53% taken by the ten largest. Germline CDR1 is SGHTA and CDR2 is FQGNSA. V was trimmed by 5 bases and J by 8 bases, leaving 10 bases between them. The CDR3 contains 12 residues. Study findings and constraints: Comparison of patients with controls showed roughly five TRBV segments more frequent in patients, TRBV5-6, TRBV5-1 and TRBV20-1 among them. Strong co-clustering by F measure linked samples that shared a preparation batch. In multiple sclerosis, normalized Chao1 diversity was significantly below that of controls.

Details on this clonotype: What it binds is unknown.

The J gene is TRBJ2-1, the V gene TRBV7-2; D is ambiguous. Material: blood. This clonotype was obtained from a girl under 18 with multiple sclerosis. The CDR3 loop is CASSKERYEQFF. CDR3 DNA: TGTGCCAGCAGCAAAGAACGCTATGAGCAGTTCTTC.